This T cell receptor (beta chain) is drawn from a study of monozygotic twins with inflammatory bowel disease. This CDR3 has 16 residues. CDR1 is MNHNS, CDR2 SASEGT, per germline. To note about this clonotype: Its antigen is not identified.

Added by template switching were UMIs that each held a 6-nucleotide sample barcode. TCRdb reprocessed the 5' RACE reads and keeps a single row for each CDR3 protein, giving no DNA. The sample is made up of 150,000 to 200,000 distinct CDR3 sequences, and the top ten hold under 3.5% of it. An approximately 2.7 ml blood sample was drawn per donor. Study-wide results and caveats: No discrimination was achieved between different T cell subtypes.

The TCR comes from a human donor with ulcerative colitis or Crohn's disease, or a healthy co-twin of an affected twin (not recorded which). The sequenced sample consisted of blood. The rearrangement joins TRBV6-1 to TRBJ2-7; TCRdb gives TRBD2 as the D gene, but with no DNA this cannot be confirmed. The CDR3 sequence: CASSDPLGGRNYEQYF.